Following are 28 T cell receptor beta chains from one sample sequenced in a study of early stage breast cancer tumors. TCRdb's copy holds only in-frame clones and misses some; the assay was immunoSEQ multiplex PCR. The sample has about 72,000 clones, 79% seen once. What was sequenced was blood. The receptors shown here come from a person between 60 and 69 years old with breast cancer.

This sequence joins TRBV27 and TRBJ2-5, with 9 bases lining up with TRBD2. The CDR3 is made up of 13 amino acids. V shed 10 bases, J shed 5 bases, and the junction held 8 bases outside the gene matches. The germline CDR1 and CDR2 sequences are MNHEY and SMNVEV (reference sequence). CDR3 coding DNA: TGTGCCACCGCGGGGGGGGCGAGGGAGACCCAGTACTTC. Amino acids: CATAGGARETQYF.

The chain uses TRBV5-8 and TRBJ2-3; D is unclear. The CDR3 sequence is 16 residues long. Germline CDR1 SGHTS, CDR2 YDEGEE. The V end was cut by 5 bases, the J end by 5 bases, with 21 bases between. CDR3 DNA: TGTGCCAGCAGTACCGGTGCCCTAGGACCTGGAGATACGCAGTATTTT. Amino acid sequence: CASSTGALGPGDTQYF.

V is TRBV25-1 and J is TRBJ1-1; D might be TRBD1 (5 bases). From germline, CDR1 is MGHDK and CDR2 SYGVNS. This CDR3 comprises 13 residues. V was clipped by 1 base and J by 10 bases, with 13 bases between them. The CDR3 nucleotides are TGTGCCAGCAGTGAATTATTGGGGGGGGGAGCTTTCTTT. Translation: CASSELLGGGAFF.

CDR3 loop: CASSEAQVTNQPQHF. Here the CDR3 DNA reads TGTGCCAGCAGTGAAGCACAGGTCACCAATCAGCCCCAGCATTTT. This chain uses TRBV6-1 with TRBJ1-5; D possibly corresponds to TRBD1 (5 bases). V was clipped by 0 bases and J by 3 bases, with 9 bases between them. Germline lookup yields CDR1 MNHNS and CDR2 SASEGT. This CDR3 is built from 15 residues.

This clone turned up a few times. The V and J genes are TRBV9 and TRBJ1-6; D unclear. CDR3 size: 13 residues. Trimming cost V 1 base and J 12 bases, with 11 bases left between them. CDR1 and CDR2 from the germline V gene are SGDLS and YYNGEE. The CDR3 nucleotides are TGTGCCAGCAGCGTAAGGGCCCTAGGACCCCTCCACTTT. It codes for CASSVRALGPLHF.

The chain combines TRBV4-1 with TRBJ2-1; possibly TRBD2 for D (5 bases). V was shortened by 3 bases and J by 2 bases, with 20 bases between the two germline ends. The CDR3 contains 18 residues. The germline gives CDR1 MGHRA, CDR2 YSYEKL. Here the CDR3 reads CASSHPRGALPAYNEQFF. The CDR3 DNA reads TGCGCCAGCAGCCATCCCCGGGGAGCCCTCCCGGCCTACAATGAGCAGTTCTTC.

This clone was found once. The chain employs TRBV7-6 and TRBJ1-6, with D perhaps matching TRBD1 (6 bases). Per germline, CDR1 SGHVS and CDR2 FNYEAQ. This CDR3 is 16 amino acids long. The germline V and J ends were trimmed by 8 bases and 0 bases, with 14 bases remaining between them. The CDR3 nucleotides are TGTGCCAGCTCTAGGACAGCCAGCTCCTATAATTCACCCCTCCACTTT. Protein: CASSRTASSYNSPLHF.

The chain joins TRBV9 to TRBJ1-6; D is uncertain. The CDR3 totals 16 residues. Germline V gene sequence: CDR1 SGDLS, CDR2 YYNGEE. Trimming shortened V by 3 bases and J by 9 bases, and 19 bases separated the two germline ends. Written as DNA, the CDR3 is TGTGCCAGCAGCGCAGTGGGGAGACGTGAGATTTCACCCCTCCACTTT. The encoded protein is CASSAVGRREISPLHF.

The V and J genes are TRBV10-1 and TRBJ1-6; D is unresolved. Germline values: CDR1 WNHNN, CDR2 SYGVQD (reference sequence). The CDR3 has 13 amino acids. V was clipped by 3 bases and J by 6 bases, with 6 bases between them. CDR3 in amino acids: CASSDNINSPLHF. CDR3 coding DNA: TGCGCCAGCAGTGACAACATTAATTCACCCCTCCACTTT.

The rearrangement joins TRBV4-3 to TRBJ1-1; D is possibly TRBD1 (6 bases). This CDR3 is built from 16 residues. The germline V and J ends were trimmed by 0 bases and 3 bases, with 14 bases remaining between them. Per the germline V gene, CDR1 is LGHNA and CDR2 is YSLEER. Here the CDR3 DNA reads TGCGCCAGCAGCCAAGACTGGGGGGGCAAGGACACTGAAGCTTTCTTT. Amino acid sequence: CASSQDWGGKDTEAFF.

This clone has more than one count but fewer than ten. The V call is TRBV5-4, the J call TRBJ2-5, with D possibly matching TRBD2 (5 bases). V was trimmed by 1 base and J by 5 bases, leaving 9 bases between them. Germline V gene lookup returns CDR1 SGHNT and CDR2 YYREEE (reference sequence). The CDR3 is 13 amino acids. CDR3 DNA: TGTGCCAGCAGCTTGCCGGGCGGGGAGACCCAGTACTTC. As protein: CASSLPGGETQYF. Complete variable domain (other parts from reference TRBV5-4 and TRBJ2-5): ETGVTQSPTHLIKTRGQQVTLRCSSQSGHNTVSWYQQALGQGPQFIFQYYREEENGRGNFPPRFSGLQFPNYSSELNVNALELDDSALYLCASSLPGGETQYFGPGTRLLVL.

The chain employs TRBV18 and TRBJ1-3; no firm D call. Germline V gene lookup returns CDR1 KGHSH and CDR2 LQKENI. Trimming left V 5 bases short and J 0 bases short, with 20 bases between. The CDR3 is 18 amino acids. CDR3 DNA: TGTGCCAGCTCATCTTACTCTCTAGCGACGAGCTCTGGAAACACCATATATTTT. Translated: CASSSYSLATSSGNTIYF.

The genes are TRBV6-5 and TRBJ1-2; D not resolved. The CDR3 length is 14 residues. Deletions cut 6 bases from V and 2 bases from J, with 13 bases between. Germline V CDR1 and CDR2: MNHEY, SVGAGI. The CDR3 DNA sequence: TGTGCCAGCAGCACCCGAGGACGGAACTATGGCTACACCTTC. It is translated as CASSTRGRNYGYTF.

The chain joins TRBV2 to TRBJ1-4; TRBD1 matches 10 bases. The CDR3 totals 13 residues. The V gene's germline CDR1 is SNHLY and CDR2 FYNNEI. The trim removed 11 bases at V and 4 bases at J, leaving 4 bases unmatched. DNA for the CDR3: TGTGCCTGCCGGGACAGGGGTAATGAAAAACTGTTTTTT. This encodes CACRDRGNEKLFF.

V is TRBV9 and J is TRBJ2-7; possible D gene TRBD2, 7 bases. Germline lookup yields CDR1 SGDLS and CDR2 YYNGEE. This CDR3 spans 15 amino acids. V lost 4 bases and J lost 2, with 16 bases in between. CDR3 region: CASSPGGRVPYEQYF. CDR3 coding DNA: TGTGCCAGCAGCCCCGGGGGGCGGGTCCCCTACGAGCAGTACTTC.

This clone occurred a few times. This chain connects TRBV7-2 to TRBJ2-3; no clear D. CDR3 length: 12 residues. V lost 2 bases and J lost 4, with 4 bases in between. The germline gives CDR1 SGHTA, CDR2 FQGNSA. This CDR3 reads CASSLSPDTQYF. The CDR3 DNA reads TGTGCCAGCAGCTTAAGCCCAGATACGCAGTATTTT.

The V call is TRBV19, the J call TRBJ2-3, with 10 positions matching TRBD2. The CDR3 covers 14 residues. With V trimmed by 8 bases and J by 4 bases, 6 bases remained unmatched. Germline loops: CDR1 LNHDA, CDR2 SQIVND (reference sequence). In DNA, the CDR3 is TGTGCCAGTGCAAGCGGGGGGGACTCAGATACGCAGTATTTT. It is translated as CASASGGDSDTQYF.

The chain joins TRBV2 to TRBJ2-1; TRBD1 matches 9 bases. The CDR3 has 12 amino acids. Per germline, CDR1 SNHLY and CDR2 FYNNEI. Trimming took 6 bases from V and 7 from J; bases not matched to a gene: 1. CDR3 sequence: CASRDRGNEQFF. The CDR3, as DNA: TGTGCCAGCAGGGACAGGGGAAATGAGCAGTTCTTC.

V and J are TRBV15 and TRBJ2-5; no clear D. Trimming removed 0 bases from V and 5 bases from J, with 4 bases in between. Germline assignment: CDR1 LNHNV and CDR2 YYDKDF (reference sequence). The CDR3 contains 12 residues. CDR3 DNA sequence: TGTGCCACCAGCAGAGATCGGGAGACCCAGTACTTC. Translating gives CATSRDRETQYF.

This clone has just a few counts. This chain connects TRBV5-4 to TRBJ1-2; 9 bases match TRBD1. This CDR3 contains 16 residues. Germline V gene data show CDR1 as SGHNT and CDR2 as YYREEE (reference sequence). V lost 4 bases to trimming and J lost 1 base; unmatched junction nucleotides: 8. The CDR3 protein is CASSQTGTGINYGYTF. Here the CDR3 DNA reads TGTGCCAGCAGCCAGACTGGGACAGGGATTAACTATGGCTACACCTTC.

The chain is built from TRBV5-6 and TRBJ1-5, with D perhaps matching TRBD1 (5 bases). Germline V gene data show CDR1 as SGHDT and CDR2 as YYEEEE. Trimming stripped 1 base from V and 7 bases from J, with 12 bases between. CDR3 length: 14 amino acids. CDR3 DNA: TGTGCCAGCAGCTTGTACGGGGGGAGGCAGCCCCAGCATTTT. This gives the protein CASSLYGGRQPQHF.

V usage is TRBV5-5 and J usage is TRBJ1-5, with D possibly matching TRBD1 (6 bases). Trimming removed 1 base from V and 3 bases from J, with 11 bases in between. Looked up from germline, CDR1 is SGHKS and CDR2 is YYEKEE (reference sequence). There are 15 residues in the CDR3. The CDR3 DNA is TGTGCCAGCAGCTTGACAGGGTCCTACAATCAGCCCCAGCATTTT. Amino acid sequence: CASSLTGSYNQPQHF.

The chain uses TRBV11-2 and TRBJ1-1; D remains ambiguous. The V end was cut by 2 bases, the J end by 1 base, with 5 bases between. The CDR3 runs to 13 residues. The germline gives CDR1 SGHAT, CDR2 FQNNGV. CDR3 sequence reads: CASSLIWNTEAFF. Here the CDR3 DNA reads TGTGCCAGCAGCTTAATTTGGAACACTGAAGCTTTCTTT.

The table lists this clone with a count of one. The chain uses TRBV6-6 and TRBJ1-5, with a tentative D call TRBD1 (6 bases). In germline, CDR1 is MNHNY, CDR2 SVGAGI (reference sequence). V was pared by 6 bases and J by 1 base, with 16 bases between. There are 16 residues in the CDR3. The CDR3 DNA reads TGTGCCAGCAGCCCGGTAAGGGGGGAAAGCAATCAGCCCCAGCATTTT. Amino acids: CASSPVRGESNQPQHF.

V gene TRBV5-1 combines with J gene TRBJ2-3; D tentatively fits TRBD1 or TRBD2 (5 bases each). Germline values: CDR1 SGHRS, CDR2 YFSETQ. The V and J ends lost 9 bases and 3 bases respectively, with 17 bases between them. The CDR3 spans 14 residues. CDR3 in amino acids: CATSEGFYTDTQYF. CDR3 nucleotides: TGCGCCACCTCCGAGGGGTTTTATACAGATACGCAGTATTTT.

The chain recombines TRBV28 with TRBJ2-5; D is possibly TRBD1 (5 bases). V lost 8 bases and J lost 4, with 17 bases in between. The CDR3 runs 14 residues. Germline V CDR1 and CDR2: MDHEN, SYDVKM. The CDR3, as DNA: TGTGCCAGCGAAAGGGGCCCTTTAGGAGAGACCCAGTACTTC. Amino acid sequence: CASERGPLGETQYF.

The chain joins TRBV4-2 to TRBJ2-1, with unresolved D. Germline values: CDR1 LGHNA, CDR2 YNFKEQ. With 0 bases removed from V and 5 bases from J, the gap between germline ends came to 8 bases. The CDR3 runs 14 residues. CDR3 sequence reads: CASSQDFGHNEQFF. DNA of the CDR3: TGTGCCAGCAGCCAAGATTTCGGCCACAATGAGCAGTTCTTC.

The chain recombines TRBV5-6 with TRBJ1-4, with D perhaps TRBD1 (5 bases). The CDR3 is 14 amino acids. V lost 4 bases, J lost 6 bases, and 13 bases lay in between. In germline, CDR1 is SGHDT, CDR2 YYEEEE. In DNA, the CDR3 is TGTGCCAGCAGCCCTGACAGACTTTATGAAAAACTGTTTTTT. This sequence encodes CASSPDRLYEKLFF.